Listed here is a single T cell receptor (beta chain). Just one base apart from a much larger clone, this may be a read error. The data derive from a study of tumor-infiltrating lymphocytes in glioblastoma multiforme. This CDR3 region has 14 residues. Germline V lookup: CDR1 GTSNPN, CDR2 SVGIG (reference sequence). Multiple V-beta primers and a C-beta primer amplified TCRB from RNA. No unique molecular identifiers were described for these TCRB libraries. TCRdb ran MiXCR on the multiplex PCR reads and lists one entry per CDR3 protein. In the table there are 15,000 or so distinct CDR3 sequences, approximately 71% of which are singletons.

This chain joins TRBV30 and TRBJ1-4, with unresolved D. This receptor was obtained from a male donor with glioblastoma. The specimen sequenced was brain tumor tissue. The CDR3 spells CPWSEFWADEKLFF. DNA of the CDR3: TGTCCCTGGAGTGAGTTTTGGGCAGATGAAAAACTGTTTTTT.